What follows are 8 T cell receptor beta chains derived from one specimen sequenced in a study of neoadjuvant anti-PD-1 for oral cavity cancer. This table comes from immunoSEQ multiplex PCR, and its TCRdb copy is limited to in-frame clones, with some not included. The sample carries 8,500 to 10,000 clones, approximately 72% recorded once. As to time point: after neoadjuvant nivolumab, at surgical resection. The starting material was PBMCs, obtained after nivolumab (anti-PD-1) treatment. Source of these receptors: a person aged 40 to 85 with oral cavity squamous cell carcinoma.

The rearrangement uses TRBV6-4 and TRBJ1-1, with D possibly being TRBD1 (5 bases). Germline V gene sequence: CDR1 MRHNA, CDR2 SNTAGT. This CDR3 is built from 15 residues. The ends were cut back, 6 bases at V and 7 bases at J, with 21 bases in the middle. CDR3 sequence reads: CASRVSRVIGGEAFF. The CDR3 DNA sequence: TGTGCCAGCAGGGTTAGCAGGGTTATCGGGGGTGAAGCTTTCTTT.

The CDR3 loop is CASSLSGYAFF. CDR3 nucleotide sequence: TGTGCCAGCAGTTTATCGGGGTATGCTTTCTTT. V and J are TRBV28 and TRBJ1-1; D uncertain. This CDR3 contains 11 residues. Germline V gene sequence: CDR1 MDHEN, CDR2 SYDVKM. Trimming left V 1 base short and J 11 bases short, with 8 bases between. Complete variable domain (other parts from reference TRBV28 and TRBJ1-1): DVKVTQSSRYLVKRTGEKVFLECVQDMDHENMFWYRQDPGLGLRLIYFSYDVKMKEKGDIPEGYSVSREKKERFSLILESASTNQTSMYLCASSLSGYAFFGQGTRLTVV.

V usage is TRBV6-1 and J usage is TRBJ1-2, with 11 bases that match TRBD1. The V and J ends lost 3 bases and 3 bases, in that order; junction bases with no gene match: 3. CDR3 length: 15 amino acids. Germline CDR1 is MNHNS and CDR2 is SASEGT. In nucleotides, the CDR3 is TGTGCCAGCAGTGAGGGGACAGGGGGGTACTATGGCTACACCTTC. This sequence encodes CASSEGTGGYYGYTF.

This clone was seen only a few times. The J gene is TRBJ2-2, the V gene TRBV7-6, with D possibly TRBD2 on 5 matching bases. CDR3 length equals 15 residues. Germline values: CDR1 SGHVS, CDR2 FNYEAQ. V lost 5 bases and J lost 5, with 15 bases in between. CDR3 residues: CASSPVPGITGELFF. The CDR3 nucleotides read TGTGCCAGCAGCCCCGTCCCGGGGATAACCGGGGAGCTGTTTTTT.

This clone has just a few counts. The chain joins TRBV5-4 to TRBJ1-6; D possibly corresponds to TRBD1 (6 bases). The V end lost 0 bases, the J end lost 7 bases, and 11 bases lay between the germline ends. The CDR3 is made up of 15 amino acids. The germline CDR1 and CDR2 sequences are SGHNT and YYREEE (reference sequence). The CDR3 DNA follows: TGTGCCAGCAGCTTGGGGGGGCCCGGGAATTCACCCCTCCACTTT. This gives the protein CASSLGGPGNSPLHF. Full variable domain (outside the CDR3, taken from reference TRBV5-4 and TRBJ1-6): ETGVTQSPTHLIKTRGQQVTLRCSSQSGHNTVSWYQQALGQGPQFIFQYYREEENGRGNFPPRFSGLQFPNYSSELNVNALELDDSALYLCASSLGGPGNSPLHFGNGTRLTVT.

V usage is TRBV30 and J usage is TRBJ2-7, with 10 nucleotides matching TRBD1. Germline values: CDR1 GTSNPN, CDR2 SVGIG (reference sequence). This CDR3 is 13 amino acids long. After removal of 7 bases from V and 4 bases from J, the junction contained 7 bases not matched to a gene. The CDR3, as DNA: TGTGCCTACACGGGACAGGGGTTTTACGAGCAGTACTTC. Translation gives CAYTGQGFYEQYF.

This chain links TRBV7-8 with TRBJ2-2; D possibly corresponds to TRBD2 (5 bases). V was pared by 2 bases and J by 0 bases, with 10 bases between. Germline CDR1 reads SGHVS; CDR2 reads FQNEAQ. This CDR3 is built from 16 residues. The CDR3 region has the DNA TGTGCCAGCAGCTTATCGGGGAACGCGAACACCGGGGAGCTGTTTTTT. Translation: CASSLSGNANTGELFF.

The chain joins TRBV6-5 to TRBJ2-7; D is tentatively TRBD1 or TRBD2 (5 bases each). Germline CDR1 is MNHEY and CDR2 is SVGAGI. V was trimmed by 6 bases and J by 2 bases, leaving 14 bases between them. This CDR3 contains 14 residues. CDR3 sequence (DNA): TGTGCCAGCAGCATCAGACAGACTACCTACGAGCAGTACTTC. Its translation: CASSIRQTTYEQYF.